One and the same sample provided the 30 T cell receptor beta chains below, sequenced in a study of identical twins. TCRdb fed the 5' RACE reads into MiXCR, producing one record per CDR3 protein. The table has approximately 670,000 distinct CDR3 sequences, 5.5% to 7.5% seen once. The sequenced sample consisted of naive T cells sorted from blood. These receptors came from a man aged 18-30 years in good health.

At least ten counts were recorded for this clonotype. The rearrangement links TRBV7-8 to TRBJ2-1; 10 bases fit TRBD2. The ends lost 1 base at V and 6 bases at J; junction bases unmatched: 3. Germline loops: CDR1 SGHVS, CDR2 FQNEAQ. The CDR3 is made up of 15 amino acids. The CDR3 here is CASSLEREGSNEQFF. The CDR3 DNA reads as TGTGCCAGCAGCTTAGAGCGGGAGGGCTCCAATGAGCAGTTCTTC.

This clonotype was counted between two and nine times. The chain is built from TRBV20-1 and TRBJ1-2; TRBD1 matches at 11 bases. J gave up 2 bases and V 6 bases, and 17 bases lay outside the gene matches. This CDR3 is built from 18 residues. Germline V gives CDR1 DFQATT, CDR2 SNEGSKA (reference sequence). The CDR3 reads CSAYGPGRRDRGNYGYTF. The CDR3 DNA sequence: TGCAGTGCATACGGCCCCGGACGCCGGGACAGGGGGAACTATGGCTACACCTTC.

The chain joins TRBV24-1 to TRBJ2-2, with unresolved D. The CDR3 consists of 15 residues. Trimming took 6 bases from V and 0 from J, leaving 10 bases between them. Germline CDR1 KGHDR, CDR2 SFDVKD. The CDR3 DNA sequence: TGTGCCACCAGTACCCAGGAATCGAACACCGGGGAGCTGTTTTTT. Translation gives CATSTQESNTGELFF.

The J gene is TRBJ2-6, the V gene TRBV15; D gene ambiguous. The V gene lost 1 base and the J gene lost 0 bases, with 10 bases spanning the gap. The length of the CDR3 is 17 residues. The germline V gene has CDR1 LNHNV and CDR2 YYDKDF (reference sequence). CDR3 sequence: CATSRGGRSSGANVLTF. CDR3 bases: TGTGCCACCAGCAGAGGAGGCAGAAGCTCTGGGGCCAACGTCCTGACTTTC.

There are a few counts of this clonotype. This chain joins TRBV20-1 and TRBJ2-4; TRBD2 matches at 14 bases. V dropped 6 bases and J dropped 9; count of bases not matched to a gene: 16. Germline CDR1 DFQATT, CDR2 SNEGSKA (reference sequence). There are 17 residues in the CDR3. CDR3: CSATRPLGLAGAGIQYF. CDR3 DNA sequence: TGCAGTGCCACGCGCCCTTTGGGACTAGCGGGAGCGGGCATTCAGTACTTC.

The rearrangement uses TRBV6-4 and TRBJ2-7; a possible D gene is TRBD1 (5 bases). The CDR3 runs to 15 residues. Germline CDR1 is MRHNA and CDR2 is SNTAGT. Trimming removed 5 bases at V and 1 base at J, with 15 bases between. The CDR3 DNA sequence: TGTGCCAGCAGTCAGGGAAGATCTTCTTCCTACGAGCAGTACGTC. This translates into CASSQGRSSSYEQYV.

This clonotype showed up many times. This chain connects TRBV5-1 to TRBJ2-2; D call uncertain. V lost 1 base to trimming and J lost 4 bases, with 5 bases between them. The CDR3 is made up of 13 amino acids. Germline CDR1 reads SGHRS; CDR2 reads YFSETQ. As DNA, the CDR3 is TGCGCCAGCAGCTTGCTTCTCACCGGGGAGCTGTTTTTT. Translation: CASSLLLTGELFF.

This clonotype was counted only a few times. This rearrangement joins TRBV6-5 to TRBJ2-7, with D uncertain. The germline V and J ends were trimmed by 7 bases and 5 bases, with 12 bases remaining between them. Germline V gene data show CDR1 as MNHEY and CDR2 as SVGAGI. The CDR3 extends over 12 amino acids. CDR3 DNA sequence: TGTGCCAGCATTGGATGGCAGGACGAGCAGTACTTC. This codes for CASIGWQDEQYF.

This clonotype was seen ten or more times. The chain joins TRBV4-3 to TRBJ2-1, with TRBD2 matching 13 bases. From germline, CDR1 is LGHNA and CDR2 YSLEER. V trimming: 3 bases; J trimming: 15 bases; junction bases outside the gene matches: 5. The CDR3 is made up of 13 amino acids. CDR3 in amino acids: CASSQELAGGTFF. In nucleotides, the CDR3 is TGCGCCAGCAGCCAGGAACTAGCGGGAGGGACGTTCTTC.

This clonotype appeared a few times. This chain connects TRBV7-9 to TRBJ2-5; TRBD2 aligns across 9 bases. The V segment lost 5 bases and the J segment 1 base; nucleotides outside the gene matches: 11. Germline CDR1 is SEHNR and CDR2 is FQNEAQ (reference sequence). CDR3 length: 17 amino acids. CDR3 amino acids: CASSPTQGGRAQETQYF. CDR3 nucleotide sequence: TGTGCCAGCAGCCCAACCCAGGGCGGGAGGGCCCAAGAGACCCAGTACTTC.

CDR3: CASSKGDRENIQYF. In DNA form, the CDR3 reads TGCGCCAGCAGCAAGGGGGACAGGGAAAACATTCAGTACTTC. V usage is TRBV5-1 and J usage is TRBJ2-4; 9 positions agree with TRBD1. Unmatched junction bases numbered 4, after V lost 4 bases and J lost 5 bases. The germline gives CDR1 SGHRS, CDR2 YFSETQ. CDR3 length: 14 amino acids. The full variable domain, in which reference TRBV5-1 and TRBJ2-4 provide the parts outside the CDR3, is KAGVTQTPRYLIKTRGQQVTLSCSPISGHRSVSWYQQTPGQGLQFLFEYFSETQRNKGNFPGRFSGRQFSNSRSEMNVSTLELGDSALYLCASSKGDRENIQYFGAGTRLSVL.

At least ten counts were recorded for this clonotype. The chain employs TRBV5-1 and TRBJ1-1, with unresolved D. The CDR3 sequence is 15 residues long. V lost 4 bases, J lost 9 bases, and 22 bases lay in between. Per the germline V gene, CDR1 is SGHRS and CDR2 is YFSETQ. The CDR3 DNA reads TGCGCCAGCAGCGAGGATGAGGGAGTAGGTTTAAAAGCTTTCTTT. Its protein is CASSEDEGVGLKAFF.

CDR3 DNA: TGCGCCAGCAGCCCCGATCCAGGGCCCGGGGAGCTGTTTTTT. Amino acid sequence: CASSPDPGPGELFF. The J gene is TRBJ2-2, the V gene TRBV4-3, with a tentative D call TRBD1 (5 bases). Germline values: CDR1 LGHNA, CDR2 YSLEER. CDR3 length: 14 residues. The V and J ends lost 4 bases and 6 bases respectively, with 12 bases between them.

This clonotype was counted many times. J is TRBJ2-7 and V is TRBV20-1; 7 bases agree with TRBD2. The germline CDR1 and CDR2 sequences are DFQATT and SNEGSKA (reference sequence). The CDR3 runs 14 residues. V trimming: 3 bases; J trimming: 3 bases; junction bases outside the gene matches: 8. The CDR3 DNA is TGCAGTGCTAGGGGGGGGAAGGTCGACTACGAGCAGTACTTC. Translated: CSARGGKVDYEQYF.

This clonotype was found many times. The V call is TRBV4-2, the J call TRBJ1-1; D is ambiguous. Trimming left V 9 bases short and J 2 bases short, with 7 bases between. CDR1 is LGHNA, CDR2 YNFKEQ, per germline. This CDR3 is 11 amino acids long. The CDR3 coding sequence is TGTGCCAGTCGAACCAACACTGAAGCTTTCTTT. It yields the protein CASRTNTEAFF.

The chain recombines TRBV2 with TRBJ2-7; D gene uncertain. The CDR3 runs to 13 residues. Germline CDR1 reads SNHLY; CDR2 reads FYNNEI. V lost 4 bases to trimming and J lost 0 bases, with 7 bases between them. The CDR3 spells CASSVTGSYEQYV. CDR3 bases: TGTGCCAGCAGTGTGACGGGCTCCTACGAGCAGTACGTC.

The CDR3 DNA reads TGCAGCGTAGCGGGACAGACTTCTACGATGGCGGAGCAGTACTTC. Protein sequence: CSVAGQTSTMAEQYF. The chain uses TRBV29-1 and TRBJ2-7; D possibly uses TRBD1 or TRBD2 (7 bases each). The V gene's germline CDR1 is SQVTM and CDR2 ANQGSEA. The CDR3 extends over 15 amino acids. Trimming shortened V by 6 bases and J by 7 bases, and 25 bases separated the two germline ends.

Many counts were recorded for this clonotype. The chain links TRBV4-2 to TRBJ1-1; D uncertain. This CDR3 contains 16 residues. Per germline, CDR1 LGHNA and CDR2 YNFKEQ. Trimming removed 0 bases at V and 1 base at J, with 12 bases between. The CDR3 loop reads CASSQDLNDENTEAFF. The DNA of the CDR3 is TGTGCCAGCAGCCAAGATCTCAATGACGAGAACACTGAAGCTTTCTTT.

The chain carries TRBV6-5 and TRBJ2-1; D perhaps matches TRBD2 (6 bases). CDR3 size: 17 residues. V lost 1 base and J 5 bases, leaving 18 bases between the germline ends. Per germline, CDR1 MNHEY and CDR2 SVGAGI. This chain's CDR3 is CASSYFRGGNGDNEQFF. The CDR3 DNA follows: TGTGCCAGCAGTTACTTCCGAGGAGGGAACGGGGACAATGAGCAGTTCTTC.

This clonotype was counted many times. The chain carries TRBV7-9 and TRBJ1-1; 8 bases match TRBD1. V gave up 8 bases and J gave up 8 bases; unmatched junction bases: 13. This CDR3 has 14 residues. The V gene's germline CDR1 is SEHNR and CDR2 FQNEAQ (reference sequence). The CDR3 spells CASVPDRAKQEAFF. The CDR3, as DNA: TGTGCCAGCGTCCCGGACAGGGCCAAGCAAGAAGCTTTCTTT. Combining the CDR3 with reference TRBV7-9 and TRBJ1-1 gives the whole variable domain DTGVSQNPRHKITKRGQNVTFRCDPISEHNRLYWYRQTLGQGPEFLTYFQNEAQLEKSRLLSDRFSAERPKGSFSTLEIQRTEQGDSAMYLCASVPDRAKQEAFFGQGTRLTVV.

This clonotype was detected many times. The chain recombines TRBV5-1 with TRBJ2-7, with 7 bases lining up with TRBD1. Germline CDR1 reads SGHRS; CDR2 reads YFSETQ. The CDR3 contains 15 residues. V shed 0 bases and J 3 bases; nucleotides not matched to a gene: 6. In DNA, the CDR3 is TGCGCCAGCAGCTTGGAAACCGGGACAGACTACGAGCAGTACTTC. Translation gives CASSLETGTDYEQYF.

This chain uses TRBV24-1 with TRBJ2-3; no definite D call. Deletions cut 4 bases from V and 12 bases from J, with 16 bases between. CDR1 KGHDR and CDR2 SFDVKD come from the germline V gene. The CDR3 spans 13 residues. Here the CDR3 reads CATSETLEAYQYF. CDR3 DNA sequence: TGTGCCACCAGTGAGACTCTAGAAGCATACCAGTATTTT.

Comments on this clonotype: Germline is not matched at one junction end, which may reflect a read error. CDR3 sequence: CASRGRGSDMQYF. CDR3 DNA: TGTGCCAGTAGGGGCAGGGGCTCAGATATGCAGTATTTT. The rearrangement joins TRBV19 to TRBJ2-3; TRBD1 is a possible D gene (6 bases). Germline V gene data show CDR1 as LNHDA and CDR2 as SQIVND (reference sequence). This CDR3 has 13 residues.

The chain employs TRBV12-3 or TRBV12-4 and TRBJ2-1; D uncertain. This CDR3 contains 13 residues. V dropped 8 bases and J dropped 4 bases, with 12 bases sitting between them. The CDR3 loop reads CASLLLAYNEQFF. In DNA form, the CDR3 reads TGTGCCAGCTTACTGTTGGCATACAATGAGCAGTTCTTC.

This clonotype showed up many times. This chain joins TRBV5-1 and TRBJ2-1; 7 bases align to TRBD1. This CDR3 comprises 12 residues. Germline CDR1 is SGHRS and CDR2 is YFSETQ. The junction had 3 bases not matched to a gene; V was cut back by 4 bases and J by 8 bases. This CDR3 reads CASSQGVYEQFF. In DNA form, the CDR3 reads TGCGCCAGCAGCCAGGGGGTCTATGAGCAGTTCTTC.

This clonotype was seen at least ten times. V and J are TRBV5-1 and TRBJ2-2; D call uncertain. The germline gives CDR1 SGHRS, CDR2 YFSETQ. The V end was cut by 4 bases, the J end by 0 bases, with 10 bases between. The CDR3 contains 15 residues. The CDR3 here is CASSPDRANTGELFF. Here the CDR3 DNA reads TGCGCCAGCAGCCCGGACCGCGCGAACACCGGGGAGCTGTTTTTT.

This clonotype was detected ten times or more. The chain has TRBV10-3 and TRBJ1-3; D is ambiguous. The CDR3 runs 11 residues. V lost 8 bases to trimming and J lost 0 bases, with 2 bases between them. The germline V gene has CDR1 ENHRY and CDR2 SYGVKD. The CDR3 protein is CAIGSGNTIYF. CDR3 bases: TGTGCCATCGGCTCTGGAAACACCATATATTTT.

This clonotype occurred a few times. The V and J genes are TRBV20-1 and TRBJ2-3, with 9 bases aligning to TRBD1. Trimming removed 5 bases from V and 4 bases from J; junction bases left unmatched: 13. This CDR3 has 16 amino acids. CDR1 is DFQATT and CDR2 is SNEGSKA in the germline V gene (reference sequence). The CDR3 DNA reads as TGCAGTGCTGGGGTGTTTCGGGACAGGGCGGCAGATACGCAGTATTTT. Its protein is CSAGVFRDRAADTQYF.

This clonotype has more than one count but fewer than ten. The DNA for the CDR3 is TGTGCCAGCAGACATATTAGGACGGGTATAGGTTCACCCCTCCACTTT. This sequence encodes CASRHIRTGIGSPLHF. The chain employs TRBV27 and TRBJ1-6; D is unresolved. The CDR3 totals 16 residues. Germline CDR1 is MNHEY and CDR2 is SMNVEV (reference sequence). The ends were cut back, 6 bases at V and 9 bases at J, with 21 bases in the middle.

This clonotype was recorded at least ten times. The rearrangement links TRBV12-3 or TRBV12-4 to TRBJ1-5, with 8 bases matching TRBD1. The CDR3 spans 14 residues. J was trimmed by 6 bases and V by 6 bases; bases with no gene match: 7. The CDR3: CASSADRGVQPQHF. The CDR3 DNA is TGTGCCAGCAGCGCCGACAGGGGCGTTCAGCCCCAGCATTTT.